This T cell receptor (beta chain) was recorded in a study of somatic mutations in cytotoxic T cells in rheumatoid arthritis. Broader study findings: Clonality of CD8+ T cells, which was compared between rheumatoid arthritis patients and age-matched healthy controls, did not differ significantly. Per patient, the largest CD8+ clone was found to exceed 20% of CD8+ cells in about an eighth of the roughly 65 cases.

Sequenced by immunoSEQ multiplex PCR; TCRdb stores in-frame clones only, minus some. The table includes approximately 24,000 clones, roughly 74% detected once. This CDR3 comprises 13 residues. Between the trimmed V and J ends, which lost 5 bases and 2 bases, there was a span of 8 bases. Per the germline V gene, CDR1 is MNHEY and CDR2 is SVGAGI. In regard to this clone: Its antigen is currently unknown.

After CD4+ and CD8+ cells were isolated by positive magnetic bead selection, their purity was checked by flow cytometry. The TCR originated in a woman aged 18-29 years in good health. Sequenced input: CD8+ T cells sorted from blood. This rearrangement joins TRBV6-5 to TRBJ2-3, with D hard to call. The CDR3 DNA sequence: TGTGCCAGCAGTCCCTGGATCACAGATACGCAGTATTTT. It is translated as CASSPWITDTQYF.